The T cell receptor beta chain under discussion was sequenced for a study of shared clonotypes between healthy human individuals. Germline CDR1 is MDHEN and CDR2 is SYDVKM. Trimming left V 3 bases short and J 0 bases short, with 8 bases between. This CDR3 comprises 15 residues. Profiling relied on immunoSEQ multiplex PCR, and the TCRdb table lists in-frame clones only, not all of them. The repertoire holds more than 400,000 clones, with roughly 80% as singletons. The sequenced material came from PBMCs. The source of this sequence is a woman between 35 and 50 years old in good health. Some clones in this sample may be carry-over from other donors' samples. V is TRBV28 and J is TRBJ1-4; D might be TRBD1 (5 bases). In DNA form, the CDR3 reads TGTGCCAGCAGTTTCCAGACAGCAACTAATGAAAAACTGTTTTTT. Protein sequence: CASSFQTATNEKLFF.